This T cell receptor beta chain was sequenced in a study of radiation and T cells in renal cell carcinoma. Study-wide results and caveats: Top tumor clonotypes rose in blood 2 weeks post-radiation, then contracted. Without pretreatment biopsies, baseline tumor clonotype presence was undetermined.

Time point denoted: blood 2 weeks post-SBRT. Treatment in this sample: 15 Gy SBRT to primary tumor, nephrectomy 4 weeks later. Serial blood draws occurred at baseline and 2 and 4 weeks post-SBRT. This renal cell carcinoma was of the clear cell type. The sample holds one count of this clone. The target antigen is unknown. This table comes from immunoSEQ multiplex PCR, and its TCRdb copy is limited to in-frame clones, with some not included. Of about 120,000 clones listed, 75% to 90% are singletons. Germline lookup yields CDR1 SNHLY and CDR2 FYNNEI. The ends were cut back, 4 bases at V and 8 bases at J, with 20 bases in the middle. The CDR3 extends over 15 amino acids.

This receptor was taken from a woman aged 55-69 years with renal cell carcinoma. The material sequenced was blood, taken from a patient whose treatment included radiotherapy and nephrectomy. The chain couples TRBV2 to TRBJ1-2; TRBD1 is a possible D gene (6 bases). CDR3 protein: CASSALAGDPGGYTF. The DNA of the CDR3 is TGTGCCAGCAGTGCTTTGGCAGGGGACCCGGGCGGCTACACCTTC.